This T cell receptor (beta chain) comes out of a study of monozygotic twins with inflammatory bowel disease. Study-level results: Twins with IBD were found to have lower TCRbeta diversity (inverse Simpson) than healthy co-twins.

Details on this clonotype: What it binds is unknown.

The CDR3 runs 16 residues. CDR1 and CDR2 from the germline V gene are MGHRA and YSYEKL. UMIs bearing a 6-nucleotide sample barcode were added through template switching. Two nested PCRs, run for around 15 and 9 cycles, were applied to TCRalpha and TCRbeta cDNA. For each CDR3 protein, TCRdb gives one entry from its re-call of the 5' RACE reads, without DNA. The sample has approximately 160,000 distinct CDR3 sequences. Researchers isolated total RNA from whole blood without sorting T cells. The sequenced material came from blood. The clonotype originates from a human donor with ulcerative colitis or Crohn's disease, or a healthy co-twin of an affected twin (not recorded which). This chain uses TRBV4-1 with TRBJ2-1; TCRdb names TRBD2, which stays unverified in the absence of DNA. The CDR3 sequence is CASSQDQGLAGVEQFF.